This TCR beta chain was captured by sequencing in a study of identical twins. Study-wide results and caveats: The degree of excess twin sharing was weaker in beta out-of-frame sequences.

The cDNA had a unique molecular identifier and a template-switch universal primer site. TCRdb called the 5' RACE reads again in MiXCR, with one record for every CDR3 protein. The table lists hundreds of thousands of distinct CDR3 sequences, more than 9% of them singletons. This clonotype showed up just a few times. Its antigen is unknown. This CDR3 comprises 19 residues. V dropped 2 bases and J dropped 5; count of bases not matched to a gene: 13. The data also belong to a second study, concerning yellow fever vaccine responses in identical twins.

This chain links TRBV12-3 or TRBV12-4 with TRBJ2-3; the match to TRBD2 covers 13 bases. Specimen: PBMCs. This clonotype originated in a woman younger than 35 in good health. CDR3 sequence: CASSLPGPGLAGNGDTQYF. Written as DNA, the CDR3 is TGTGCCAGCAGTTTACCCGGACCGGGACTAGCGGGAAACGGAGATACGCAGTATTTT.